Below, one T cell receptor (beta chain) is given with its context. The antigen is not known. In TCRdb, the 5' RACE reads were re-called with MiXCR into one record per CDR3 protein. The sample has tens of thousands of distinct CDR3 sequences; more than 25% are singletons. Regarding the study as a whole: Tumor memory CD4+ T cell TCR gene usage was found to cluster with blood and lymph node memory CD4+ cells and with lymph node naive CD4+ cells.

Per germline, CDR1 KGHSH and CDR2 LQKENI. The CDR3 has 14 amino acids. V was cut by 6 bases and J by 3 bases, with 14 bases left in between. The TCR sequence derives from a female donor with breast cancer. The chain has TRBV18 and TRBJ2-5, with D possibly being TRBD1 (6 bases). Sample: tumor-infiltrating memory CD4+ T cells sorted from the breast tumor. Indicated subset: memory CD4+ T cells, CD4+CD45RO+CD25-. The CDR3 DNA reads TGTGCCAGCTCCCCAGGGGACGGGGAAGAGACCCAGTACTTC. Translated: CASSPGDGEETQYF.